This record looks at one T cell receptor beta chain sequence and its context. The target antigen is unknown. Germline lookup yields CDR1 PRHDT and CDR2 FYEKMQ (reference sequence). The ends were cut back, 1 base at V and 10 bases at J, with 11 bases in the middle. This CDR3 is built from 13 residues. Sequenced by immunoSEQ multiplex PCR; TCRdb stores in-frame clones only, minus some. The data show 150,000 to 200,000 clones, more than 70% seen once. The data originate from a study of cytotoxic CD8 clonotypes in ibrutinib-treated CLL. Study context: Sample averages reached 255,043 productive templates and over 85,000 productive rearrangements.

Findings and limits, study-wide: T-cell clonality at baseline went above that of age-matched healthy donors and rose and fell with circulating CD8+ T-cell counts. Progressing patients had sampling times that differed from those of sustained-remission patients. Few clonotypes were public, and these shrank or held steady under treatment.

Source: PBMCs, taken at disease progression, from a patient treated with ibrutinib. The receptor was derived from a human donor with chronic lymphocytic leukemia. The chain joins TRBV13 to TRBJ2-1; unclear D gene. Here the CDR3 reads CASSLESAVEQFF. CDR3 DNA: TGTGCCAGCAGCTTAGAGTCAGCTGTAGAGCAGTTCTTC.